This is a list of T cell receptor beta chains from one sample in a study of CD8 T cells in ankylosing spondylitis. Each CDR3 protein gets one entry after TCRdb re-called the 5' RACE reads with MiXCR. The data show about 42,000 distinct CDR3 sequences, with 2.7% seen just once and roughly 4.4% held by the top ten. The sample consisted of blood, either unsorted or a sorted T cell fraction (not recorded which). The origin of the receptors is a male donor with ankylosing spondylitis or in good health (not recorded which). CDR3s include the opening cysteine and the closing phenylalanine or tryptophan. Fields, in order: V gene, J gene, D gene, clone size, CDR3 protein, CDR3 DNA. A D gene is named only where the DNA matches it firmly. The size field is filled for only some rows; it gives once, few, many or a size class.

>TRBV9|TRBJ2-5|TRBD2|many
CASSVASGILETQYF
TGTGCCAGCAGCGTAGCTAGCGGGATTTTAGAGACCCAGTACTTC
>TRBV9|TRBJ2-3|NA|many
CASSVSAPSTDTQYF
TGTGCCAGCAGCGTAAGCGCGCCTAGCACAGATACGCAGTATTTT
>TRBV21-1|TRBJ2-3|NA|many
CARIRAFPGTDTQYF
TGTGCCAGAATCAGGGCTTTCCCGGGGACAGATACGCAGTATTTT
>TRBV9|TRBJ2-5|NA|many
CASSVGLSGGETQYF
TGTGCCAGCAGCGTAGGATTATCTGGCGGAGAGACCCAGTACTTC
>TRBV9|TRBJ2-2|NA|many
CASSATQPGRSGGELFF
TGTGCCAGCAGCGCTACACAACCGGGACGGTCAGGCGGGGAGCTGTTTTTT
>TRBV9|TRBJ2-7|NA|many
CASSPRRGFAYEQYF
TGTGCCAGCAGCCCACGACGGGGGTTCGCCTACGAGCAGTACTTC
>TRBV9|TRBJ1-2|NA|NA
CASSVDDTYGYTF
TGTGCCAGCAGCGTAGATGACACCTATGGCTACACCTTC
>TRBV9|TRBJ1-2|NA|many
CASSETVRLTNYGYTF
TGTGCCAGCAGCGAGACTGTCAGGTTGACAAACTATGGCTACACCTTC
>TRBV9|TRBJ2-2|NA|many
CASSVDMYSNTGELFF
TGTGCCAGCAGCGTAGACATGTACTCGAACACCGGGGAGCTGTTTTTT
>TRBV9|TRBJ2-6|TRBD2|many
CASSLPTSGRTLGANVLTF
TGTGCCAGCAGTTTACCGACTAGCGGGAGGACTCTGGGGGCCAACGTCCTGACTTTC
>TRBV9|TRBJ2-1|NA|many
CASSVEDGSHNEQFF
TGTGCCAGCAGCGTAGAGGACGGGTCCCACAATGAGCAGTTCTTC
>TRBV9|TRBJ2-2|TRBD1|many
CASSVSARGQNTGELFF
TGTGCCAGCAGCGTTTCAGCCAGGGGGCAGAACACCGGGGAGCTGTTTTTT
>TRBV9|TRBJ2-3|TRBD2|NA
CASSELVAGYTDTQYF
TGTGCCAGCAGCGAACTCGTAGCGGGGTACACAGATACGCAGTATTTT
>TRBV9|TRBJ1-5|NA|many
CASSTGLNQPQHF
TGTGCCAGCAGCACCGGACTCAATCAGCCCCAGCATTTT
>TRBV9|TRBJ1-4|NA|many
CASSDGGGAAEKLFF
TGTGCCAGCAGCGACGGGGGGGGCGCGGCTGAAAAACTGTTTTTT
>TRBV9|TRBJ2-7|NA|many
CASSVGVSLYEQYF
TGTGCCAGCAGCGTAGGGGTAAGCCTCTACGAGCAGTACTTC
>TRBV9|TRBJ2-1|TRBD2|many
CASSVAPVTSGKMKSYNEQFF
TGTGCCAGCAGCGTAGCCCCCGTTACTAGCGGGAAGATGAAGTCCTACAATGAGCAGTTCTTC
>TRBV9|TRBJ2-7|TRBD2|many
CASSGGTRAYEQYF
TGTGCCAGCAGCGGCGGGACTAGAGCCTACGAGCAGTACTTC
>TRBV9|TRBJ2-2|NA|many
CASSVEALLGTGELFF
TGTGCCAGCAGCGTAGAGGCACTTTTAGGGACCGGGGAGCTGTTTTTT
>TRBV9|TRBJ2-5|TRBD2|many
CASSATSGGLMYQETQYF
TGTGCCAGCAGCGCGACTAGCGGGGGACTCATGTACCAAGAGACCCAGTACTTC
>TRBV9|TRBJ1-6|TRBD1|many
CASSVQGAINSPLHF
TGTGCCAGCAGCGTACAGGGGGCAATTAATTCACCCCTCCACTTT
>TRBV9|TRBJ1-2|NA|many
CASSAQPTGFYGYTF
TGTGCCAGCAGCGCACAACCGACAGGCTTCTATGGCTACACCTTC
>TRBV9|TRBJ2-7|NA|many
CASSVAPESSYEQYF
TGTGCCAGCAGCGTAGCTCCAGAGAGCTCCTACGAGCAGTACTTC
>TRBV9|TRBJ2-1|TRBD1|many
CASSGRGYNEQFF
TGTGCCAGCAGCGGCAGGGGGTACAATGAGCAGTTCTTC
>TRBV9|TRBJ1-1|NA|NA
CASSVAQRATEAFF
TGTGCCAGCAGCGTAGCTCAGAGGGCCACTGAAGCTTTCTTT
>TRBV9|TRBJ2-3|TRBD2|many
CASSVSGRAADTQYF
TGTGCCAGCAGCGTTAGCGGGAGGGCTGCAGATACGCAGTATTTT